Listed below are T cell receptor beta chains from one sample, sequenced in a study of technical replicates of blood from a handful of donors. The assay was immunoSEQ multiplex PCR, and TCRdb's table has in-frame clones only and misses some. This table holds 95,000 or so clones, approximately 95% found once. The source material was T cells isolated from PBMCs. These receptors came from a human donor in good health. Both conserved end residues are part of each CDR3. The D gene is left open where the match is weak. A clone size is listed for some rows: how often the clone was seen (once, few, many), or a class if it is expanded.

V gene,clone size,J gene,D gene,CDR3 DNA,CDR3 protein
TRBV6-5,NA,TRBJ1-3,NA,TGTGCCAGCAGTTACTCGAGGCGAACTGGAAACACCATATATTTT,CASSYSRRTGNTIYF
TRBV4-3,NA,TRBJ2-2,NA,TGCGCCAGCAGCCCCTCGACACCTTCCACCGGGGAGCTGTTTTTT,CASSPSTPSTGELFF
TRBV11-2,NA,TRBJ1-3,TRBD1,TGTGCCAGCAGCTTAGGAGTAGGGGGCACCTCTGGAAACACCATATATTTT,CASSLGVGGTSGNTIYF
TRBV29-1,NA,TRBJ1-1,NA,TGCAGCGTTTGGAGGGGGGGGAACACTGAAGCTTTCTTT,CSVWRGGNTEAFF
TRBV4-3,NA,TRBJ2-7,TRBD1,TGCGCCAGCAGCCAAGGACCGGGACAGGGGTACGAGCAGTACTTC,CASSQGPGQGYEQYF
TRBV6-1,NA,TRBJ1-2,TRBD1,TGTGCCAGCAGTGCTATTCCGGGACAGTCCTATGGCTACACCTTC,CASSAIPGQSYGYTF
TRBV19,NA,TRBJ2-4,TRBD2,TGTGCCAGTAGTATCCGGACTAGTAACGCCAAAAACATTCAGTACTTC,CASSIRTSNAKNIQYF
TRBV7-2,NA,TRBJ1-5,TRBD1,TGTGCCAGCAGCCAGGACAGGCGGGGGGATCAGCCCCAGCATTTT,CASSQDRRGDQPQHF
TRBV4-3,NA,TRBJ2-7,TRBD1,TGCGCCAGCAGCCAAGCAGGGACAGGGTTTAGCTACGAGCAGTACTTC,CASSQAGTGFSYEQYF
TRBV30,NA,TRBJ1-2,TRBD1,TGTGCCTGGAGGGGGGAAACTAACAGGGGTGGCTACACCTTC,CAWRGETNRGGYTF
TRBV29-1,NA,TRBJ2-3,NA,TGCAGCGTTGAAGCGGAGGAAGCCTACACAGATACGCAGTATTTT,CSVEAEEAYTDTQYF
TRBV28,NA,TRBJ2-7,NA,TGTGCCAGCAGTTTAGCTCTCTCTCACACATCCTACGAGCAGTACTTC,CASSLALSHTSYEQYF
TRBV9,NA,TRBJ2-7,TRBD2,TGTGCCAGCAGCGTAGATTCCGGGACTAACTACGAGCAGTACTTC,CASSVDSGTNYEQYF
TRBV5-4,few,TRBJ2-1,NA,TGTGCCAGCAGCTTGCTTCTGGGGGCCAATGAGCAGTTCTTC,CASSLLLGANEQFF
TRBV28,NA,TRBJ2-7,TRBD1,TGTGCCAGCAGACAGGACAGGGCCTACGAGCAGTACTTC,CASRQDRAYEQYF
TRBV5-1,NA,TRBJ2-7,TRBD2,TGCGCCAGCAGCCCCGGGACTAGCAGGGACGAGCAGTACTTC,CASSPGTSRDEQYF
TRBV5-3,NA,TRBJ2-1,TRBD2,TGTGCCAGAAGCTTGGTAGCGGGAGGCTTCTTC,CARSLVAGGFF
TRBV6-5,NA,TRBJ2-7,NA,TGTGCCACCGGACGGGACACCCATTTGGGCTACGAGCAGTACTTC,CATGRDTHLGYEQYF
TRBV29-1,NA,TRBJ1-5,NA,TGCAGCGCTAGCGGGACGGGGAATCAGCCCCAGCATTTT,CSASGTGNQPQHF
TRBV5-4,NA,TRBJ2-1,TRBD2,TGTGCCAGCAGCTTGGTTGCGGGAGGGCCTTACAATGAGCAGTTCTTC,CASSLVAGGPYNEQFF
TRBV13,NA,TRBJ2-7,NA,TGTGCCAGCAGCCGCAGGCAAAGCTCCTACGAGCAGTACTTC,CASSRRQSSYEQYF